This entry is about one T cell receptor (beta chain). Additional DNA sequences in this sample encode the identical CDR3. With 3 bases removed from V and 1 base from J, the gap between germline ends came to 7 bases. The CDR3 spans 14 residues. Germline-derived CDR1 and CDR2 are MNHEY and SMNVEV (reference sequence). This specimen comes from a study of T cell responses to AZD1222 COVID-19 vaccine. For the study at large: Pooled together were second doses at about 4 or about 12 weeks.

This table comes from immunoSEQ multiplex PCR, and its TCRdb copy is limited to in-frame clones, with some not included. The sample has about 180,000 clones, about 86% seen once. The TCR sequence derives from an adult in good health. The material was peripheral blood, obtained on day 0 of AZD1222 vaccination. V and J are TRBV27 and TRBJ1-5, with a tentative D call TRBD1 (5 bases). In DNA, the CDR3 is TGTGCCAGCAGTTTGCAGGGAAGCAATCAGCCCCAGCATTTT. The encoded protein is CASSLQGSNQPQHF.